Each of the 19 T cell receptor beta chains below was sequenced from the same sample in a study of blood T cells in healthy people across ages. The authors ran a second PCR of 7 to 11 cycles using a sample-barcoded 5' primer and a J-beta primer mix. TCRdb reanalysed the 5' RACE reads using MiXCR and keeps one entry per CDR3 protein. The sample shows roughly 560,000 distinct CDR3 sequences, about 25% of them seen only once. The sample was also linked to a second study, of T cells of mothers and their children.

What was sequenced was blood. The source of these receptors is a boy aged 10-17 years in good health.

The rearrangement joins TRBV25-1 to TRBJ1-1; 7 positions match TRBD1. CDR1 is MGHDK, CDR2 SYGVNS, per germline. The V segment lost 6 bases and the J segment 1 base; nucleotides outside the gene matches: 2. The CDR3 covers 13 residues. CDR3 loop: CASRGTENTEAFF. In nucleotides, the CDR3 is TGTGCCAGCAGGGGGACAGAGAACACTGAAGCTTTCTTT.

This clonotype appeared a few times. J is TRBJ2-7 and V is TRBV20-1; 7 bases are shared with TRBD1. This CDR3 is 13 amino acids long. J lost 2 bases, V lost 3 bases, and 4 bases had no gene match. Germline CDR1 DFQATT, CDR2 SNEGSKA (reference sequence). The CDR3 loop reads CSARGDSTYEQYF. For the CDR3, the DNA is TGCAGTGCTAGGGGGGACAGTACCTACGAGCAGTACTTC.

The chain carries TRBV24-1 and TRBJ2-3; D uncertain. The germline gives CDR1 KGHDR, CDR2 SFDVKD. The ends were cut back, 4 bases at V and 6 bases at J, with 10 bases in the middle. The CDR3 runs 13 residues. The CDR3 DNA sequence: TGTGCCACCAGTGACCAGTCTGGGGATACGCAGTATTTT. As protein: CATSDQSGDTQYF.

The chain joins TRBV25-1 to TRBJ1-5; D remains unclear. CDR1 and CDR2 (germline): MGHDK, SYGVNS. CDR3 length: 12 residues. V lost 4 bases to trimming and J lost 6 bases, with 7 bases between them. The CDR3 DNA is TGTGCCAGCAGTGGCGGCGGTCAGCCCCAGCATTTT. It codes for CASSGGGQPQHF.

CDR3 residues: CASRILAPNTDTQYF. CDR3 in DNA: TGTGCCAGCAGGATACTAGCGCCTAACACAGATACGCAGTATTTT. This chain uses TRBV6-5 with TRBJ2-3; 7 bases are shared with TRBD2. The CDR3 length is 15 residues. The J segment lost 2 bases and the V segment lost 6 bases, leaving 8 bases of the junction unmatched. The V gene's germline CDR1 is MNHEY and CDR2 SVGAGI.

The rearrangement links TRBV6-6 to TRBJ2-3; possible D gene TRBD2, 5 bases. The V gene's germline CDR1 is MNHNY and CDR2 SVGAGI (reference sequence). Deletions cut 6 bases from V and 1 base from J, with 14 bases between. The CDR3 extends over 15 amino acids. CDR3 nucleotides: TGTGCCAGCAGGGATCTAGCCGCAGGCACAGATACGCAGTATTTT. Its protein is CASRDLAAGTDTQYF.

For the CDR3, the DNA is TGTGCCAGCACAACAGGGGACTCCTACAATGAGCAGTTCTTC. This translates into CASTTGDSYNEQFF. J is TRBJ2-1 and V is TRBV6-2 or TRBV6-3, with 7 bases identical to TRBD1. CDR3 length equals 14 residues. Germline V gene lookup returns CDR1 MNHEY and CDR2 SVGEGT. Trimming cost V 7 bases and J 0 bases; bases outside gene matches: 3.

This clonotype has just one count. The chain is built from TRBV20-1 and TRBJ1-1; 8 bases align to TRBD1. V lost 2 bases to trimming and J lost 5 bases; unmatched junction nucleotides: 10. Germline V CDR1 and CDR2: DFQATT, SNEGSKA (reference sequence). The CDR3 is 15 residues long. The CDR3 sequence: CSARQLDRDHTEAFF. CDR3 DNA sequence: TGCAGTGCTAGACAGTTGGACAGGGATCATACTGAAGCTTTCTTT.

This clonotype was observed at least ten times. V usage is TRBV6-6 and J usage is TRBJ2-7, with no clear D. The CDR3 runs 13 residues. Between the trimmed V and J ends, which lost 5 bases and 2 bases, there was a span of 10 bases. In germline, CDR1 is MNHNY, CDR2 SVGAGI (reference sequence). The CDR3: CASSRTETYEQYF. CDR3 DNA sequence: TGTGCCAGCAGTAGGACGGAAACCTACGAGCAGTACTTC.

The rearrangement uses TRBV29-1 and TRBJ2-4, with TRBD2 identical over 10 bases. Germline V gives CDR1 SQVTM, CDR2 ANQGSEA. The CDR3 totals 18 residues. CDR3 sequence reads: CRVDRPGLATLAKNIQYF. Here the CDR3 DNA reads TGCAGAGTAGACAGACCGGGACTAGCGACCCTAGCCAAAAACATTCAGTACTTC.

This clonotype was observed a single time. The gene calls are TRBV7-2 and TRBJ2-5; unclear D gene. The DNA matches TRBJ2-7 better at its end, which makes the J call doubtful. The CDR3 covers 14 residues. Per germline, CDR1 SGHTA and CDR2 FQGNSA. The CDR3 is CASSLVVRGDEQYF. CDR3 bases: TGTGCCAGCAGCTTAGTGGTGAGAGGCGACGAGCAGTACTTC.

The chain uses TRBV19 and TRBJ1-6; a possible D gene is TRBD1 (5 bases). Germline V gene sequence: CDR1 LNHDA, CDR2 SQIVND (reference sequence). V lost 7 bases to trimming and J lost 14 bases, with 21 bases between them. The CDR3 length is 14 residues. Here the CDR3 DNA reads TGTGCCAGTACCCCGGGATGGGCGACACAGGCCCTCCACTTT. Its protein is CASTPGWATQALHF. Full variable domain (remainder filled in from reference TRBV19 and TRBJ1-6): DGGITQSPKYLFRKEGQNVTLSCEQNLNHDAMYWYRQDPGQGLRLIYYSQIVNDFQKGDIAEGYSVSREKKESFPLTVTSAQKNPTAFYLCASTPGWATQALHFGNGTRLTVT.

The chain combines TRBV7-2 with TRBJ2-3; 11 nucleotides align to TRBD2. V shed 1 base, J shed 6 bases, and the junction held 6 bases outside the gene matches. Germline CDR1 is SGHTA and CDR2 is FQGNSA. CDR3 size: 16 residues. DNA for the CDR3: TGTGCCAGCAGCTTAGTTAGCGGGGGGGAATGGGATACGCAGTATTTT. This codes for CASSLVSGGEWDTQYF.

This clonotype was counted between two and nine times. The rearrangement joins TRBV28 to TRBJ2-7; 8 bases align to TRBD1. The V gene's germline CDR1 is MDHEN and CDR2 SYDVKM. Unmatched junction bases numbered 5, after V lost 2 bases and J lost 2 bases. The CDR3 has 15 amino acids. In DNA form, the CDR3 reads TGTGCCAGCAGTTTACTAAGACAGGGGACCTACGAGCAGTACTTC. This translates into CASSLLRQGTYEQYF.

This clonotype has more than one count but fewer than ten. This sequence joins TRBV20-1 and TRBJ2-3; no clear D. Trimming cost V 3 bases and J 2 bases, with 15 bases left between them. Germline-derived CDR1 and CDR2 are DFQATT and SNEGSKA (reference sequence). This CDR3 region has 15 residues. The CDR3 loop reads CSASHSGAATDTQYF. The CDR3, as DNA: TGCAGTGCTAGTCATTCCGGAGCTGCCACAGATACGCAGTATTTT.

The chain carries TRBV20-1 and TRBJ2-1, with a possible D match to TRBD2 (6 bases). The CDR3 spans 12 residues. CDR1 is DFQATT, CDR2 SNEGSKA, per germline (reference sequence). V lost 5 bases and J 4 bases, leaving 9 bases between the germline ends. CDR3 DNA: TGCAGTGCTTCACGGGAGTACAATGAGCAGTTCTTC. Translated, it gives CSASREYNEQFF.

The chain employs TRBV20-1 and TRBJ2-5, with D unclear. The CDR3 length is 15 residues. Germline assignment: CDR1 DFQATT and CDR2 SNEGSKA (reference sequence). V shed 4 bases and J shed 5 bases, with 20 bases lying between them. The CDR3, as DNA: TGCAGTGCTACGCAAGGGATCTATGGGTTGGAGACCCAGTACTTC. Translated: CSATQGIYGLETQYF.

The chain uses TRBV7-6 and TRBJ2-7; D possibly corresponds to TRBD2 (6 bases). CDR3 length: 14 residues. Germline V CDR1 and CDR2: SGHVS, FNYEAQ. The V and J ends lost 5 bases and 2 bases respectively, with 13 bases between them. CDR3 sequence: CASSPRDSTYEQYF. CDR3 sequence (DNA): TGTGCCAGCAGCCCGCGGGACTCCACCTACGAGCAGTACTTC.

V is TRBV11-2 and J is TRBJ2-4, with 10 bases aligning to TRBD1. The CDR3 spans 18 residues. Per germline, CDR1 SGHAT and CDR2 FQNNGV. The V segment lost 5 bases and the J segment 1 base; nucleotides outside the gene matches: 11. The CDR3 DNA reads as TGTGCCAGCAGCGCCCGACAGGGGGCTAAGTTGGCCAAAAACATTCAGTACTTC. It yields the protein CASSARQGAKLAKNIQYF.